The sequence of this T cell receptor beta chain was determined in a study of T-cell reconstitution after alpha-beta-depleted transplantation in children. V lost 5 bases, J lost 4 bases, and 20 bases lay in between. This CDR3 contains 16 residues. With respect to this clonotype: Its antigen is still unknown.

Preparation of the TCRbeta library was carried out with unique molecular identifiers. MiXCR, run by TCRdb on the PCR reads, gives a single entry per CDR3 protein. This table has more than 200,000 distinct CDR3 sequences, roughly 15% appearing once. Whole-study results and caveats: Two months or so post-transplant, alpha-beta T cells reportedly derived from several hundred expanded graft clones.

This specimen was PBMCs, mostly from graft donor cells, taken 360 days after TCRalphabeta/CD19-depleted stem cell transplant. The rearrangement joins TRBV12-3 or TRBV12-4 to TRBJ2-5; D remains ambiguous. The receptor was derived from a male patient aged 2-10 years who had a stem cell transplant for acute lymphoblastic leukemia, so the T cells may come from the graft donor. Here the CDR3 reads CASSPFAGPHPETQYF. The CDR3 coding sequence is TGTGCCAGCAGTCCGTTCGCTGGACCCCACCCAGAGACCCAGTACTTC.